This TCR beta chain was observed in a study of blood T cell repertoires in COVID-19. Generated by immunoSEQ multiplex PCR, the TCRdb table keeps only in-frame clones and is missing some. The sample records some 150,000 clones, about four fifths being singletons. The germline gives CDR1 GTSNPN, CDR2 SVGIG (reference sequence). This CDR3 is 17 amino acids long. Trimming cost V 3 bases and J 8 bases; bases outside gene matches: 15. The sample consisted of peripheral blood. This TCR derives from a woman in her sixties or seventies with acute or convalescent COVID-19. The chain has TRBV30 and TRBJ2-1; 11 bases line up with TRBD2. For the CDR3, the DNA is TGTGCCTGGAGGACCCCCTATAGCGGGAGGGCCGGGGATGAGCAGTTCTTC. Residues: CAWRTPYSGRAGDEQFF.